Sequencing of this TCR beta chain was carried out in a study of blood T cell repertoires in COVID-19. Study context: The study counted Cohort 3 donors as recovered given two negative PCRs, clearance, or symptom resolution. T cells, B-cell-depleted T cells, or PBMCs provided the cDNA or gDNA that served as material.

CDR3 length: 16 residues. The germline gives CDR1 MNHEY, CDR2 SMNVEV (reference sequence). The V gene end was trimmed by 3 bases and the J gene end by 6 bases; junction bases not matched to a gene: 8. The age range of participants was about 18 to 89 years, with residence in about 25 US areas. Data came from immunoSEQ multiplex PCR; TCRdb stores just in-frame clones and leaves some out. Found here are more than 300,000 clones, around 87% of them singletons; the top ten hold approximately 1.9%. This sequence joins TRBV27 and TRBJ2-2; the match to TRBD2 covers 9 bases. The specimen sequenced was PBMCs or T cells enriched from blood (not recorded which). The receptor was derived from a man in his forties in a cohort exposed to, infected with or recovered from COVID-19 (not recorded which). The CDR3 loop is CASSFRGRAIPGELFF. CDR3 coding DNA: TGTGCCAGCAGTTTTCGCGGGAGGGCCATCCCCGGGGAGCTGTTTTTT.